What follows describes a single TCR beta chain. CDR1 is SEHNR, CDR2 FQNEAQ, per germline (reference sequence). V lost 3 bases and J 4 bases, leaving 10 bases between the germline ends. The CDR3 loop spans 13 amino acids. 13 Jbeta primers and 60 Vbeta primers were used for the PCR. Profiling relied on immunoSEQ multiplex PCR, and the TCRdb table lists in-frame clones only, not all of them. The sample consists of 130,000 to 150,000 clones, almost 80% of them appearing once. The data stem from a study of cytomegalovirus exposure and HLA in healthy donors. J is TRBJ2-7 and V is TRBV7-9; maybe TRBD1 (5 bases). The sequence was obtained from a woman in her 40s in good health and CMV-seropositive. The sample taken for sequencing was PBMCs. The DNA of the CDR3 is TGTGCCAGCAGCTTCCAGGGTCTTTACGAGCAGTACTTC. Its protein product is CASSFQGLYEQYF.